A selection of T cell receptor beta chains follows, all from one sample in a study of response to subunit inactivated influenza vaccine. Each CDR3 protein gets one entry after TCRdb re-called the RT-PCR reads with MiXCR. Among 200,000 to 300,000 distinct CDR3 sequences listed, less than 15% were seen once. Here the sequenced sample was non-naive T cells sorted from PBMCs, taken 14 to 15 days before vaccination. The receptor source for this set is a man between 50 and 59 years old who received an inactivated influenza vaccine. Each CDR3 is given with its conserved first and last residue. Each record gives: clone size, V gene, D gene, J gene, CDR3 DNA, CDR3 protein. The D gene is left open where the match is weak. Clone size appears in some rows only: once, few, many, or a class for an expanded clone.

>.|TRBV20-1|TRBD2|TRBJ2-7
TGCAGTGCTAGAGCCCGGACTAGCGGGAGGGCCGATTACTACGACCAGTACTTC
CSARARTSGRADYYDQYF
>few|TRBV29-1|.|TRBJ2-3
TGCAGCGTTGAAGATGGGGCGACAGTCACAGATACGCAGTATTTT
CSVEDGATVTDTQYF
>.|TRBV5-1|.|TRBJ2-6
TGCGCCAGCAGCTTGGGGTCAGGGGCTGGCTCTGGGGCCAACGTCCTGACTTTC
CASSLGSGAGSGANVLTF
>.|TRBV4-2|.|TRBJ1-4
TGTGCCAGCAGCCAAGATCTCGGGGGCCTGAAACTGTTTTTT
CASSQDLGGLKLFF
>.|TRBV20-1|.|TRBJ2-1
TGCAGTGCTAGTTCCCAGTACTACAATGAACAGATCTTC
CSASSQYYNEQIF
>many|TRBV11-2|.|TRBJ2-5
TGTGCCAGCAGCTTAGGCAGGGGATACCAAGAGACCCAGTACTTC
CASSLGRGYQETQYF
>many|TRBV5-1|.|TRBJ1-5
TGCGCCAGCAGCTTGACAGCTCCTTTACCTGTCGAGTGTCAGCCCCAGCATTTT
CASSLTAPLPVECQPQHF
>many|TRBV7-7|.|TRBJ2-7
TGTGCTAGCAGCTTAGAGAGGATGGGGGAGCAGTACTTC
CASSLERMGEQYF
>.|TRBV28|TRBD2|TRBJ2-7
TGTGCCAGCAGTTTCGGGAGGGTAGTAGCCGAGCAGTACTTC
CASSFGRVVAEQYF
>many|TRBV3-1|.|TRBJ2-1
TGTGCCAGTTTAGGGTACAATGAGCAGTTCTTC
CASLGYNEQFF
>many|TRBV5-1|.|TRBJ2-6
TGCGCCAGCAGCTTGGGGGTTTCCGGGGCCAACGTCCTGACTTTC
CASSLGVSGANVLTF
>many|TRBV6-1|.|TRBJ2-5
TGTGCCAGCAGAGACACATGGGGGGGGGCCCGGGAGACCCAGTACTTC
CASRDTWGGARETQYF
>many|TRBV20-1|.|TRBJ1-5
TGCAGTGCTAGAAGAACAACAGGGCTTATGAGCAATCAGCCCCAGCATTTT
CSARRTTGLMSNQPQHF
>.|TRBV12-3/TRBV12-4|.|TRBJ2-7
TGTGCCAGCAGTTTCGGGCCCTACCACGAGCAGTACTTC
CASSFGPYHEQYF
>.|TRBV9|.|TRBJ2-3
TGTGCCAGCAGCGCCCGACAGCATTCTACTAGCACAGATACGCAGTATTTT
CASSARQHSTSTDTQYF
>.|TRBV6-6|.|TRBJ1-1
TGTGCCAGCAGTCAGCGTTCCTCCACTGAAGCTTTCTTT
CASSQRSSTEAFF
>.|TRBV12-3/TRBV12-4|.|TRBJ1-6
TGTGCCAGCACAAGGGGGGTTGACTCACCCCTCCACTTT
CASTRGVDSPLHF
>.|TRBV11-3|TRBD2|TRBJ2-3
TGTGCCAGCCCGAGCGGGAGTGGGACAGATACGCAGTATTTT
CASPSGSGTDTQYF
>few|TRBV6-1|.|TRBJ2-1
TGTGCCAGCAGGGCCCCTTTGGCGGGAGAGCAGTTCTTC
CASRAPLAGEQFF
>once|TRBV4-1|.|TRBJ1-2
TGCGCCAGCAGCCAAGAGGCAGGGGTGGACTATGGCTACACCTTC
CASSQEAGVDYGYTF
>few|TRBV7-2|.|TRBJ1-4
TGTGCCAGCAGCTTAGGTGGGGTTAATGAAAAACTGTTTTTT
CASSLGGVNEKLFF
>many|TRBV10-2|TRBD2|TRBJ2-2
TGCGCCAGCAGGAGCGGGAGTGACACCGGGGAGCTGTTTTTT
CASRSGSDTGELFF
>.|TRBV2|.|TRBJ2-5
TGTGCCAGCAGTGGTAACGGCCGCCAAGAGATCCAGTACTTC
CASSGNGRQEIQYF